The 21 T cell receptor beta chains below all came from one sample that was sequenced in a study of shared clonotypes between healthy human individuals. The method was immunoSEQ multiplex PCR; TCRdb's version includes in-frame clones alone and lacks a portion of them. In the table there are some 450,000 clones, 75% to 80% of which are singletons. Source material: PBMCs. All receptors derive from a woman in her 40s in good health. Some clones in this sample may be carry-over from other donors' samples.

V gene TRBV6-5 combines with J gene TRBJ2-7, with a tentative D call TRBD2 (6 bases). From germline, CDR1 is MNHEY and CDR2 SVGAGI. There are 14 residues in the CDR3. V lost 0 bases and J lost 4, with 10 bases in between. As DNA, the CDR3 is TGTGCCAGCAGTTACTCGAATCGGGAGTACGAGCAGTACTTC. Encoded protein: CASSYSNREYEQYF.

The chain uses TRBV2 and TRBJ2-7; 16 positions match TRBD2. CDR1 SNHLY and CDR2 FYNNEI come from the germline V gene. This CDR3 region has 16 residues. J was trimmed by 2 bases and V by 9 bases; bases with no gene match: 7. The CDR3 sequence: CARGTSGRARTYEQYF. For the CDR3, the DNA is TGTGCCAGAGGGACTAGCGGGAGGGCCAGGACCTACGAGCAGTACTTC. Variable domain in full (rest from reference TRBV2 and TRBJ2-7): EPEVTQTPSHQVTQMGQEVILRCVPISNHLYFYWYRQILGQKVEFLVSFYNNEISEKSEIFDDQFSVERPDGSNFTLKIRSTKLEDSAMYFCARGTSGRARTYEQYFGPGTRLTVT.

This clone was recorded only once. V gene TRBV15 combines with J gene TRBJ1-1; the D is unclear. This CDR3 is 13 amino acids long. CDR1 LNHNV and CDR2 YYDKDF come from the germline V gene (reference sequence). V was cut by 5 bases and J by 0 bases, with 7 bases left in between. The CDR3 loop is CATSGAVNTEAFF. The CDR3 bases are TGTGCCACCAGCGGCGCAGTGAACACTGAAGCTTTCTTT.

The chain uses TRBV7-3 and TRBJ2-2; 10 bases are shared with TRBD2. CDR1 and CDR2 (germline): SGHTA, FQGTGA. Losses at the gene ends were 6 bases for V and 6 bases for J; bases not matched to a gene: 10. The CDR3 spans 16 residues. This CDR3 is CASSKVAGGTPGELFF. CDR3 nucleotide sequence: TGTGCCAGCAGTAAAGTAGCGGGAGGAACTCCCGGGGAGCTGTTTTTT.

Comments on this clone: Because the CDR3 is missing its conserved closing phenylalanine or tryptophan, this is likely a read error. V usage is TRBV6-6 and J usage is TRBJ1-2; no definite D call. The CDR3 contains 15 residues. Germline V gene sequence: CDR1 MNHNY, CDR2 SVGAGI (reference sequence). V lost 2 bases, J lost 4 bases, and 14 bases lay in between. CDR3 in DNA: TGTGCCAGCAGTTACGAGGACCCAGGCGGCTATGGCTACACCCTC. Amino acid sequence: CASSYEDPGGYGYTL.

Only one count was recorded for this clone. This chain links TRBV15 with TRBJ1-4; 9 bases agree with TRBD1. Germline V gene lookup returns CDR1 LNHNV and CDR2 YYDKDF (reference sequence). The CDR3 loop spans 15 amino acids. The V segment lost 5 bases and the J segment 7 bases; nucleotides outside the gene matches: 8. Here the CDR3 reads CATSRVQGAFEKLFF. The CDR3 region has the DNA TGTGCCACCAGCCGCGTACAGGGGGCGTTTGAAAAACTGTTTTTT.

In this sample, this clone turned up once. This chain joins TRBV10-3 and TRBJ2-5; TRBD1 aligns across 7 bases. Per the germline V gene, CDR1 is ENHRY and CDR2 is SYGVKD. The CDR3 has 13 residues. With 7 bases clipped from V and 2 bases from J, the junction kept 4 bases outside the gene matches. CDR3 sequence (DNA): TGTGCCATCAACAGGGGTCAACAAGAGACCCAGTACTTC. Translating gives CAINRGQQETQYF.

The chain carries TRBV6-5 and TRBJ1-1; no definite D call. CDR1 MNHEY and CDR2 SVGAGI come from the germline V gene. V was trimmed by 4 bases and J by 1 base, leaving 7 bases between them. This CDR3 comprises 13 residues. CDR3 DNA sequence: TGTGCCAGCAGTTTACGACGGAACACTGAAGCTTTCTTT. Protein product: CASSLRRNTEAFF.

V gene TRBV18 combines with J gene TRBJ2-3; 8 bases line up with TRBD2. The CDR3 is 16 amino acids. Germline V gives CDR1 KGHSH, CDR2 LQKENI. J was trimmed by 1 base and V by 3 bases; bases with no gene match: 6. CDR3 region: CASSPGGGRRTDTQYF. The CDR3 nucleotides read TGTGCCAGCTCACCCGGGGGGGGACGACGCACAGATACGCAGTATTTT.

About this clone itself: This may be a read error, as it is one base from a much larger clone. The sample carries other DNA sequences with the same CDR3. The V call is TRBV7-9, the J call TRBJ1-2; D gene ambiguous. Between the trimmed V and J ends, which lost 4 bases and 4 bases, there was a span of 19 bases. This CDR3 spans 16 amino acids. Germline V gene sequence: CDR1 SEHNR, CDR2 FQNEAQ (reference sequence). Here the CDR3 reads CASSSHQAENSYGYTF. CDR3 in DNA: TGTGCCAGCAGCTCCCACCAGGCGGAAAACTCCTATGGCTACACCTTC.

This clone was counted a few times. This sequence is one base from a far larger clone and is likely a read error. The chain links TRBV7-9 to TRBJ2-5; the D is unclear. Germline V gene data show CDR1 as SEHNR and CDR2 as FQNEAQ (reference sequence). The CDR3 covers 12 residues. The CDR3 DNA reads TGTGCCAGCAGCTTAGCGATCGAGACCCAGCACTTC. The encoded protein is CASSLAIETQHF.

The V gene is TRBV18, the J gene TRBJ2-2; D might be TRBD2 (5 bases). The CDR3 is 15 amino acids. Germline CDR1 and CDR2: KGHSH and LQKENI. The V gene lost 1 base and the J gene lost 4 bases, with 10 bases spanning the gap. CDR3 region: CASSPRWESTGELFF. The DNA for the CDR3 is TGTGCCAGCTCACCACGGTGGGAGTCCACCGGGGAGCTGTTTTTT. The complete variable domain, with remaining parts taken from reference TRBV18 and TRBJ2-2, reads NAGVMQNPRHLVRRRGQEARLRCSPMKGHSHVYWYRQLPEEGLKFMVYLQKENIIDESGMPKERFSAEFPKEGPSILRIQQVVRGDSAAYFCASSPRWESTGELFFGEGSRLTVL.

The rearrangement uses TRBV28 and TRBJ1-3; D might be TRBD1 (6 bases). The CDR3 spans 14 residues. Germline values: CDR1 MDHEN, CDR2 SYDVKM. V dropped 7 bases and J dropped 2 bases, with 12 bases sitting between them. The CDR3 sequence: CASILGGAGNTIYF. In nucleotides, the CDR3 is TGTGCCAGCATCCTAGGGGGAGCTGGAAACACCATATATTTT.

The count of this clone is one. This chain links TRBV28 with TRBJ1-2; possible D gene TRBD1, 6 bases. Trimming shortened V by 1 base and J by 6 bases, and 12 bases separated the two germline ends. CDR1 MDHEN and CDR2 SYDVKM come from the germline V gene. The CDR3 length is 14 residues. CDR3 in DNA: TGTGCCAGCAGTTTATTATCGGGGGGCGATGGCTACACCTTC. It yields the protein CASSLLSGGDGYTF.

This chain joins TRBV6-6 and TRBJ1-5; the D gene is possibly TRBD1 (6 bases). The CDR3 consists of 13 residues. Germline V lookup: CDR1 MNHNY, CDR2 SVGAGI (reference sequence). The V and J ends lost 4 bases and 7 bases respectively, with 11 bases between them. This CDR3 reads CASSLTQGQPQHF. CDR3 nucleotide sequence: TGTGCCAGCAGTTTGACACAGGGACAGCCCCAGCATTTT.

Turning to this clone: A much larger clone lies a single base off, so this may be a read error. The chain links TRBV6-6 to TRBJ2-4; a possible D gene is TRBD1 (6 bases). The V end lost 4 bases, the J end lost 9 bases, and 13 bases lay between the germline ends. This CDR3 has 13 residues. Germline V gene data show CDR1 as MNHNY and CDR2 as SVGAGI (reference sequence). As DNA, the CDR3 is TGTGCCAGCAGTTCGGGTAGGGGGACCATTCAGTACTTC. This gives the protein CASSSGRGTIQYF.

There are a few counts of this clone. The CDR3 DNA sequence: TGCAGTGCTAGAGACTTAAACATTCAGTACTTC. Protein sequence: CSARDLNIQYF. The chain recombines TRBV20-1 with TRBJ2-4; D not resolved. Germline V gene data show CDR1 as DFQATT and CDR2 as SNEGSKA (reference sequence). This CDR3 is built from 11 residues. V was shortened by 0 bases and J by 6 bases, with 3 bases between the two germline ends.

CDR3 sequence (DNA): TGCAGCGTTGAAGATGTGGGGAACACTGAAGCTTTCTTT. It encodes CSVEDVGNTEAFF. The chain employs TRBV29-1 and TRBJ1-1; no clear D. Germline V gives CDR1 SQVTM, CDR2 ANQGSEA. The CDR3 runs 13 residues. Trimming took 0 bases from V and 1 from J, leaving 6 bases between them.

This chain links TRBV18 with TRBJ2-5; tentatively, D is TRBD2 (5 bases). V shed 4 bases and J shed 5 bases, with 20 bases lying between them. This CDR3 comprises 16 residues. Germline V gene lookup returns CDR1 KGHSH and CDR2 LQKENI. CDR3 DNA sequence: TGTGCCAGCTCACTAGTAGCGACACACACCGGCGAGACCCAGTACTTC. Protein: CASSLVATHTGETQYF.

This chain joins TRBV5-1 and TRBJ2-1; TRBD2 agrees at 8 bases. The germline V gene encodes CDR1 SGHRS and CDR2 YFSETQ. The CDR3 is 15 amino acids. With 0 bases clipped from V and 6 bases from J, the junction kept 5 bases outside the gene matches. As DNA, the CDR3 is TGCGCCAGCAGCTTGGTGGCGGGAGGTCTCAATGAGCAGTTCTTC. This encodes CASSLVAGGLNEQFF. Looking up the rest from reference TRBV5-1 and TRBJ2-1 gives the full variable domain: KAGVTQTPRYLIKTRGQQVTLSCSPISGHRSVSWYQQTPGQGLQFLFEYFSETQRNKGNFPGRFSGRQFSNSRSEMNVSTLELGDSALYLCASSLVAGGLNEQFFGPGTRLTVL.

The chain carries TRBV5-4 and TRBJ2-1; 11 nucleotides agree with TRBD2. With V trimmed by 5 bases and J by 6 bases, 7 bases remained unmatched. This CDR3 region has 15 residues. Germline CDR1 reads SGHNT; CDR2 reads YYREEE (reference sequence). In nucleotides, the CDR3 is TGTGCCAGCAGAGATACTAGCGGGAGCGGCAATGAGCAGTTCTTC. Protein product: CASRDTSGSGNEQFF.